Presented here are 5 T cell receptor beta chains from one specimen sequenced in a study of cytomegalovirus exposure and HLA in healthy donors. Sequencing used immunoSEQ multiplex PCR; TCRdb keeps in-frame clones, though not all of them. The sample lists over 150,000 clones, roughly 85% occurring once. Sequencing was performed on PBMCs. Source of these receptors: a man in his late teens or twenties in good health and CMV-seropositive.

The CDR3: CASGIEVNTEAFF. For the CDR3, the DNA is TGTGCTAGTGGCATAGAGGTGAACACTGAAGCTTTCTTT. The chain combines TRBV12-5 with TRBJ1-1; D is uncertain. Germline V gene lookup returns CDR1 LGHNT and CDR2 FRNRAP. With 6 bases removed from V and 0 bases from J, the gap between germline ends came to 8 bases. The CDR3 loop spans 13 amino acids. Full variable domain (remainder filled in from reference TRBV12-5 and TRBJ1-1): DARVTQTPRHKVTEMGQEVTMRCQPILGHNTVFWYRQTMMQGLELLAYFRNRAPLDDSGMPKDRFSAEMPDATLATLKIQPSEPRDSAVYFCASGIEVNTEAFFGQGTRLTVV.

The chain has TRBV5-1 and TRBJ2-1; 10 nucleotides agree with TRBD2. Per the germline V gene, CDR1 is SGHRS and CDR2 is YFSETQ. This CDR3 spans 15 amino acids. After removal of 4 bases from V and 0 bases from J, the junction contained 1 base not matched to a gene. CDR3 region: CASSPSGSSYNEQFF. DNA of the CDR3: TGCGCCAGCAGCCCTAGCGGGAGCTCCTACAATGAGCAGTTCTTC.

The chain recombines TRBV5-1 with TRBJ2-4, with 9 positions matching TRBD2. V was clipped by 4 bases and J by 15 bases; unmatched bases: 5. The CDR3 runs to 11 residues. Germline assignment: CDR1 SGHRS and CDR2 YFSETQ. The CDR3 reads CASSQGTSTYF. Here the CDR3 DNA reads TGCGCCAGCAGCCAAGGGACTAGCACGTACTTC.

V usage is TRBV28 and J usage is TRBJ2-7; TRBD2 might be the D (7 bases). The V gene's germline CDR1 is MDHEN and CDR2 SYDVKM. V was pared by 6 bases and J by 0 bases, with 15 bases between. The CDR3 runs to 15 residues. This CDR3 reads CASSQGGGSSYEQYF. CDR3 nucleotide sequence: TGTGCCAGCAGCCAAGGGGGGGGGAGCTCCTACGAGCAGTACTTC.

The chain employs TRBV11-3 and TRBJ1-2, with D perhaps matching TRBD1 (6 bases). Trimming took off 1 base at V and 12 bases at J, with 12 bases between the two ends. The CDR3 extends over 12 amino acids. The germline V gene encodes CDR1 SGHNT and CDR2 YENEEA. DNA of the CDR3: TGTGCCAGCAGCTTAGGGGGGGGGCGCCACACCTTC. Encoded protein: CASSLGGGRHTF.